This entry features one TCR beta chain sequence. The antigen is unknown. These data belong to a study of cytomegalovirus exposure and HLA in healthy donors. Across the whole study: Earlier results showed almost 120 million unique TCR beta sequences derived from approximately 180 million T cells. The study's findings and limits: Reported results showed that the classifier diagnosed cytomegalovirus status with high specificity and sensitivity. Earlier findings revealed that most TCR beta V segments proved productive either about 87% or about 30% of the time.

The CDR3 is made up of 17 amino acids. In the PCR, 60 Vbeta and 13 Jbeta primers were used. Assay used: immunoSEQ multiplex PCR; TCRdb lists only in-frame clones, some missing. The data contain some 110,000 clones, approximately 73% of them singletons. The clonotype originates from a man aged 55 to 69 in good health and CMV-seropositive. The rearrangement uses TRBV21-1 and TRBJ2-3; the table's D gene call, TRBD2, was not cross checked with the DNA. TRBV21-1 is described as a pseudogene. The sample consisted of PBMCs. As DNA, the CDR3 is TGTGCCAGCAGCAAAGGATGGCGGGGGACCAGCACAGATACGCAGTATTTT. It specifies CASSKGWRGTSTDTQYF.